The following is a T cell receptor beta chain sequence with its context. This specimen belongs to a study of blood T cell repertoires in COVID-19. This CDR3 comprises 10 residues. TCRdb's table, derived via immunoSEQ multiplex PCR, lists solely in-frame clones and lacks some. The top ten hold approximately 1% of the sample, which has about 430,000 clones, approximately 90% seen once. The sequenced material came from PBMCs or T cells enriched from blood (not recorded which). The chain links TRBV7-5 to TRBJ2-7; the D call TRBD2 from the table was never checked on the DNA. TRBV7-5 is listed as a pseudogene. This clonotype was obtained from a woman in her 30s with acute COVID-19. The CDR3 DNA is TGTCGGGGGGGACCCTACGAGCAGTACTTC. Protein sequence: CRGGPYEQYF.